One sample yielded the 16 T cell receptor beta chains listed below, sequenced in a study of blood T cell repertoires in COVID-19. Repertoires were generated with immunoSEQ multiplex PCR, while TCRdb's copy carries only in-frame clones and drops some. The sample gives roughly 230,000 clones, under 90% of which show up once; about 10% is in the top ten. Sequenced sample: peripheral blood. The source is a woman aged 80 or over with COVID-19, enrolled during active disease.

This chain links TRBV7-8 with TRBJ1-3; D unclear. V lost 5 bases and J 1 base, leaving 15 bases between the germline ends. CDR1 and CDR2 (germline): SGHVS, FQNEAQ. This CDR3 has 16 residues. This chain's CDR3 is CASSGIVGRSGNTIYF. DNA of the CDR3: TGTGCCAGCAGCGGAATCGTGGGGAGGTCTGGAAACACCATATATTTT.

This clone was counted a single time. Here the CDR3 DNA reads TGTGCCAGCAGTTCCCCTCGAGGGAGCGGAACCGGGGAGCTGTTTTTT. Translation: CASSSPRGSGTGELFF. The rearrangement uses TRBV28 and TRBJ2-2; the D gene is possibly TRBD2 (5 bases). There are 16 residues in the CDR3. The germline V gene encodes CDR1 MDHEN and CDR2 SYDVKM. V was clipped by 4 bases and J by 5 bases, with 17 bases between them.

The chain has TRBV3-1 (or the pseudogene TRBV3-2) and TRBJ2-1; 8 bases fit TRBD1. The germline CDR1 and CDR2 sequences are LGHDT and YNNKEL (reference sequence). The CDR3 runs 17 residues. Unmatched junction bases numbered 16, after V lost 6 bases and J lost 6 bases. The CDR3 DNA reads TGTGCCAGCAGTCGTAACAAGGGAACAGGGGGTCCCAATGAGCAGTTCTTC. The encoded protein is CASSRNKGTGGPNEQFF.

This chain connects TRBV7-2 to TRBJ2-1; 10 bases line up with TRBD1. The CDR3 length is 14 residues. The V and J ends lost 5 bases and 8 bases, in that order; junction bases with no gene match: 6. From germline, CDR1 is SGHTA and CDR2 FQGNSA. The CDR3 nucleotides are TGTGCCAGCAGCCCCGGACAGGGGGTAGATGAGCAGTTCTTC. This translates into CASSPGQGVDEQFF.

The V and J genes are TRBV5-1 and TRBJ1-2; D perhaps matches TRBD1 (6 bases). V lost 6 bases to trimming and J lost 2 bases, with 17 bases between them. The CDR3 loop spans 15 amino acids. From germline, CDR1 is SGHRS and CDR2 YFSETQ. The CDR3 spells CASTPSDTGNYGYTF. CDR3 coding DNA: TGCGCCAGCACCCCCAGCGATACAGGGAACTATGGCTACACCTTC.

The CDR3 DNA reads TGCGCCAGCAGCCAAGATATCGGTCAGCCCCAGCATTTT. This sequence encodes CASSQDIGQPQHF. The chain joins TRBV4-3 to TRBJ1-5; no clear D gene. The germline CDR1 and CDR2 sequences are LGHNA and YSLEER. This CDR3 comprises 13 residues. V was clipped by 0 bases and J by 6 bases, with 6 bases between them.

The chain employs TRBV19 and TRBJ1-2; D ambiguous. CDR1 is LNHDA and CDR2 is SQIVND in the germline V gene (reference sequence). Trimming removed 0 bases at V and 6 bases at J, with 11 bases between. The CDR3 loop spans 14 amino acids. CDR3: CASSIEGVGNGYTF. Here the CDR3 DNA reads TGTGCCAGTAGTATAGAGGGAGTTGGGAATGGCTACACCTTC.

The chain links TRBV6-5 to TRBJ1-5; the match to TRBD1 covers 7 bases. Germline assignment: CDR1 MNHEY and CDR2 SVGAGI. The V segment lost 6 bases and the J segment 6 bases; nucleotides outside the gene matches: 5. This CDR3 is 13 amino acids long. CDR3 sequence: CASSRQGRQPQHF. For the CDR3, the DNA is TGTGCCAGCAGCCGACAGGGTCGTCAGCCCCAGCATTTT.

The V and J genes are TRBV18 and TRBJ1-1; the match to TRBD1 covers 8 bases. Germline values: CDR1 KGHSH, CDR2 LQKENI. With 6 bases clipped from V and 2 bases from J, the junction kept 11 bases outside the gene matches. The length of the CDR3 is 16 residues. CDR3 bases: TGTGCCAGCTCTAGACGACAGGGGACCTCAAACACTGAAGCTTTCTTT. This encodes CASSRRQGTSNTEAFF. The variable domain in full, with the rest retrieved from reference TRBV18 and TRBJ1-1, is NAGVMQNPRHLVRRRGQEARLRCSPMKGHSHVYWYRQLPEEGLKFMVYLQKENIIDESGMPKERFSAEFPKEGPSILRIQQVVRGDSAAYFCASSRRQGTSNTEAFFGQGTRLTVV.

The count of this clone is one. The gene calls are TRBV6-5 and TRBJ2-4; 10 bases are shared with TRBD1. This CDR3 is built from 13 residues. The ends lost 5 bases at V and 7 bases at J; junction bases unmatched: 2. The germline CDR1 and CDR2 sequences are MNHEY and SVGAGI. Written as DNA, the CDR3 is TGTGCCAGCAGTCCGGGACAGGGGAACATTCAGTACTTC. Translation gives CASSPGQGNIQYF.

This clone was seen a single time. The chain employs TRBV4-1 and TRBJ1-1; no clear D gene. Germline CDR1 is MGHRA and CDR2 is YSYEKL. The V gene lost 1 base and the J gene lost 5 bases, with 14 bases spanning the gap. The CDR3 runs to 15 residues. CDR3 sequence (DNA): TGCGCCAGCAGCCAAGGCTCATTAGGAGGGACTGAAGCTTTCTTT. Protein product: CASSQGSLGGTEAFF.

This clone was observed once. The chain combines TRBV3-1 (or the pseudogene TRBV3-2) with TRBJ2-4; 8 bases map to TRBD2. The CDR3 is 14 amino acids. The V gene end was trimmed by 4 bases and the J gene end by 5 bases; junction bases not matched to a gene: 4. Germline V gene lookup returns CDR1 LGHDT and CDR2 YNNKEL (reference sequence). For the CDR3, the DNA is TGTGCCAGCAGCCGATCGGGAGGGGAAAACATTCAGTACTTC. It encodes CASSRSGGENIQYF.

The rearrangement joins TRBV7-3 to TRBJ2-1; 9 nucleotides align to TRBD2. The J segment lost 4 bases and the V segment lost 5 bases, leaving 6 bases of the junction unmatched. The CDR3 contains 15 residues. Germline-derived CDR1 and CDR2 are SGHTA and FQGTGA. CDR3 nucleotides: TGTGCCAGCAGCCCTTCTAGCGGGGAATACAATGAGCAGTTCTTC. Amino acid sequence: CASSPSSGEYNEQFF.

This chain's CDR3 is CASSGVTGVGTGELFF. For the CDR3, the DNA is TGTGCCAGCAGCGGTGTGACAGGGGTAGGCACCGGGGAGCTGTTTTTT. The rearrangement joins TRBV5-4 to TRBJ2-2; TRBD1 aligns across 8 bases. Germline values: CDR1 SGHNT, CDR2 YYREEE (reference sequence). The length of the CDR3 is 16 residues. V lost 4 bases to trimming and J lost 4 bases; unmatched junction nucleotides: 9.

This clone was observed a single time. The rearrangement joins TRBV3-1 (or the pseudogene TRBV3-2) to TRBJ2-3; D unresolved. Germline values: CDR1 LGHDT, CDR2 YNNKEL (reference sequence). Trimming cost V 0 bases and J 3 bases, with 10 bases left between them. The CDR3 is 15 amino acids. CDR3 nucleotide sequence: TGTGCCAGCAGCCAAGACCCGGCCAGGACAGATACGCAGTATTTT. It encodes CASSQDPARTDTQYF.

The genes are TRBV18 and TRBJ1-1; no firm D call. The V gene's germline CDR1 is KGHSH and CDR2 LQKENI. Trimming stripped 3 bases from V and 5 bases from J, with 16 bases between. The CDR3 is made up of 15 amino acids. The CDR3, as DNA: TGTGCCAGCTCACCGTCCGGCAGCCGAGGGACTGAAGCTTTCTTT. Translating gives CASSPSGSRGTEAFF. Combining the CDR3 with reference TRBV18 and TRBJ1-1 gives the whole variable domain NAGVMQNPRHLVRRRGQEARLRCSPMKGHSHVYWYRQLPEEGLKFMVYLQKENIIDESGMPKERFSAEFPKEGPSILRIQQVVRGDSAAYFCASSPSGSRGTEAFFGQGTRLTVV.